These 30 T cell receptor beta chains were all obtained from the same sample, sequenced in a study of blood T cell repertoires in COVID-19. Sequenced by immunoSEQ multiplex PCR; TCRdb stores in-frame clones only, minus some. Here the sample spans 130,000 to 150,000 clones, roughly 80% being singletons. The sample consisted of peripheral blood. These receptors were obtained from a woman of 80 years or more with acute or convalescent COVID-19.

In its sample, this clone was seen a few times. V gene TRBV9 combines with J gene TRBJ1-1; 9 bases align to TRBD1. The CDR3 consists of 14 residues. The germline V gene has CDR1 SGDLS and CDR2 YYNGEE. The V and J ends lost 3 bases and 7 bases, in that order; junction bases with no gene match: 7. CDR3 bases: TGTGCCAGCAGCGCATCCACAGGGGGCGTTGAAGCTTTCTTT. Amino acids: CASSASTGGVEAFF.

This chain uses TRBV29-1 with TRBJ2-2; TRBD1 aligns across 11 bases. The CDR3 contains 14 residues. With 6 bases clipped from V and 7 bases from J, the junction kept 7 bases outside the gene matches. Germline CDR1 and CDR2: SQVTM and ANQGSEA. CDR3: CSVDRGLVGGELFF. The CDR3 DNA follows: TGCAGCGTGGACAGGGGGCTAGTGGGCGGGGAGCTGTTTTTT.

As concerns this clone: Germline and junction disagree at one end, which may indicate a read error. The chain joins TRBV25-1 to TRBJ1-1, with TRBD1 matching over 10 bases. The germline V gene encodes CDR1 MGHDK and CDR2 SYGVNS. The CDR3 is 13 residues long. Written as DNA, the CDR3 is TGTGCCAGCAGTGACCGACAGGGGGCTTTGGTCTTTTTT. Protein sequence: CASSDRQGALVFF.

The J gene is TRBJ2-3, the V gene TRBV5-5; 7 nucleotides align to TRBD2. The V and J ends lost 3 bases and 0 bases, in that order; junction bases with no gene match: 4. Germline lookup yields CDR1 SGHKS and CDR2 YYEKEE (reference sequence). The CDR3 is 15 residues long. Here the CDR3 DNA reads TGTGCCAGCAGCTCCTGGGGGGGGAGCACAGATACGCAGTATTTT. Its protein is CASSSWGGSTDTQYF.

The chain combines TRBV9 with TRBJ1-6; 10 bases fit TRBD1. The V gene's germline CDR1 is SGDLS and CDR2 YYNGEE. This CDR3 spans 15 amino acids. V trimming: 2 bases; J trimming: 8 bases; junction bases outside the gene matches: 4. CDR3 nucleotide sequence: TGTGCCAGCAGCGTTCCCGGGACAGGGGATTCACCCCTCCACTTT. Translated: CASSVPGTGDSPLHF.

Only a few counts were recorded for this clone. This chain connects TRBV24-1 to TRBJ1-2; D remains unclear. Germline V CDR1 and CDR2: KGHDR, SFDVKD. This CDR3 has 13 residues. V lost 2 bases, J lost 5 bases, and 8 bases lay in between. CDR3 protein: CATSDSAGYGYTF. The CDR3 DNA reads as TGTGCCACCAGTGATTCCGCGGGGTATGGCTACACCTTC.

The DNA of the CDR3 is TGTGCCAGCAGCTTAGACGGACAGATCAATCAGCCCCAGCATTTT. Amino acid sequence: CASSLDGQINQPQHF. This chain links TRBV7-6 with TRBJ1-5; perhaps TRBD1 as D (6 bases). This CDR3 is 15 amino acids long. V was shortened by 1 base and J by 3 bases, with 10 bases between the two germline ends. Germline V gene lookup returns CDR1 SGHVS and CDR2 FNYEAQ.

The chain's CDR3 is CASSLQGAGTDTQYF. The CDR3, as DNA: TGTGCCAGCAGCTTACAGGGGGCCGGCACAGATACGCAGTATTTT. This chain connects TRBV7-6 to TRBJ2-3, with 8 bases fitting TRBD1. The junction had 2 bases not matched to a gene; V was cut back by 2 bases and J by 1 base. The germline CDR1 and CDR2 sequences are SGHVS and FNYEAQ. This CDR3 comprises 15 residues.

The chain joins TRBV3-1 (or the pseudogene TRBV3-2) to TRBJ1-2, with 10 bases aligning to TRBD1. Trimming cost V 4 bases and J 5 bases; bases outside gene matches: 4. The CDR3 contains 14 residues. CDR1 LGHDT and CDR2 YNNKEL come from the germline V gene (reference sequence). The CDR3 spells CASSRDRGPYGYTF. DNA for the CDR3: TGTGCCAGCAGCCGGGACAGGGGCCCGTATGGCTACACCTTC.

The V gene is TRBV29-1, the J gene TRBJ1-2; no clear D. Germline V gene sequence: CDR1 SQVTM, CDR2 ANQGSEA. Deletions cut 4 bases from V and 5 bases from J, with 17 bases between. The CDR3 is 14 amino acids. CDR3 protein: CSVVLGSLEYGYTF. In DNA form, the CDR3 reads TGCAGCGTTGTTTTAGGGAGTCTCGAGTATGGCTACACCTTC.

The chain recombines TRBV5-1 with TRBJ2-1; D might be TRBD1 (6 bases). Germline V gene data show CDR1 as SGHRS and CDR2 as YFSETQ. The CDR3 is made up of 14 amino acids. The germline V and J ends were trimmed by 2 bases and 6 bases, with 12 bases remaining between them. CDR3 residues: CASSFSGVGNEQFF. The CDR3 DNA sequence: TGCGCCAGCAGCTTCTCAGGGGTCGGCAATGAGCAGTTCTTC.

This clone was detected a few times. The J gene is TRBJ2-7, the V gene TRBV19; 9 positions match TRBD1. Per the germline V gene, CDR1 is LNHDA and CDR2 is SQIVND (reference sequence). This CDR3 spans 13 amino acids. With V trimmed by 4 bases and J by 3 bases, 1 base remained unmatched. The CDR3 region has the DNA TGTGCCAGTAGTAAGGACAGGGGCTACGAGCAGTACTTC. Its protein product is CASSKDRGYEQYF.

This clone was counted only a few times. V usage is TRBV11-2 and J usage is TRBJ1-6, with TRBD1 matching 8 bases. The germline gives CDR1 SGHAT, CDR2 FQNNGV. The CDR3 is 17 amino acids. V dropped 3 bases and J dropped 4; count of bases not matched to a gene: 8. The CDR3 region has the DNA TGTGCCAGCAGCTTGGGCGGACAGGGCGAGTATAATTCACCCCTCCACTTT. Amino acid sequence: CASSLGGQGEYNSPLHF.

The chain couples TRBV19 to TRBJ1-4, with 7 bases that match TRBD1. Germline V lookup: CDR1 LNHDA, CDR2 SQIVND (reference sequence). Trimming took 5 bases from V and 1 from J; bases not matched to a gene: 13. The CDR3 spans 18 residues. CDR3 DNA sequence: TGTGCCAGTAGTTTATCCGGACAGGCGGATCGAACTAATGAAAAACTGTTTTTT. Protein sequence: CASSLSGQADRTNEKLFF.

The chain is built from TRBV4-1 and TRBJ1-2; 12 positions agree with TRBD1. This CDR3 region has 20 residues. V lost 2 bases and J lost 3; bases outside the gene matches: 16. Germline-derived CDR1 and CDR2 are MGHRA and YSYEKL. This CDR3 is CASSQTLRRDRGLGDYGYTF. The CDR3 nucleotides are TGCGCCAGCAGCCAAACGCTCCGCCGGGACAGGGGGCTCGGAGACTATGGCTACACCTTC.

The rearrangement uses TRBV7-8 and TRBJ1-6, with TRBD1 matching over 7 bases. The CDR3 loop spans 19 amino acids. From germline, CDR1 is SGHVS and CDR2 FQNEAQ. Unmatched junction bases numbered 17, after V lost 3 bases and J lost 6 bases. The DNA of the CDR3 is TGTGCCAGCAGCTTGACAGGGAGTCTAAGTTTAGGTGTTAATTCACCCCTCCACTTT. Its translation: CASSLTGSLSLGVNSPLHF.

The genes are TRBV7-3 and TRBJ1-1, with a weak D call TRBD1 (5 bases). Per the germline V gene, CDR1 is SGHTA and CDR2 is FQGTGA. V shed 5 bases and J shed 1 base, with 14 bases lying between them. The CDR3 length is 15 residues. The DNA for the CDR3 is TGTGCCAGCAGCATGGGACCACTAGCGAACACTGAAGCTTTCTTT. Encoded protein: CASSMGPLANTEAFF. Full variable domain (missing parts from reference TRBV7-3 and TRBJ1-1): GAGVSQTPSNKVTEKGKYVELRCDPISGHTALYWYRQSLGQGPEFLIYFQGTGAADDSGLPNDRFFAVRPEGSVSTLKIQRTERGDSAVYLCASSMGPLANTEAFFGQGTRLTVV.

This sequence joins TRBV15 and TRBJ1-4; 8 bases are shared with TRBD1. Germline CDR1 LNHNV, CDR2 YYDKDF (reference sequence). The CDR3 length is 14 residues. With V trimmed by 1 base and J by 5 bases, 0 bases remained unmatched. The CDR3, as DNA: TGTGCCACCAGCAGAGGACAGGGGAATGAAAAACTGTTTTTT. Translation: CATSRGQGNEKLFF.

The chain recombines TRBV5-1 with TRBJ1-1; TRBD1 agrees at 10 bases. The CDR3 sequence is 15 residues long. Germline CDR1 and CDR2: SGHRS and YFSETQ. V dropped 0 bases and J dropped 3; count of bases not matched to a gene: 2. CDR3 sequence (DNA): TGCGCCAGCAGCTTGGGGGACAGGGGCCACACTGAAGCTTTCTTT. It specifies CASSLGDRGHTEAFF. The full variable domain, its missing parts supplied by reference TRBV5-1 and TRBJ1-1, is KAGVTQTPRYLIKTRGQQVTLSCSPISGHRSVSWYQQTPGQGLQFLFEYFSETQRNKGNFPGRFSGRQFSNSRSEMNVSTLELGDSALYLCASSLGDRGHTEAFFGQGTRLTVV.

This chain uses TRBV6-1 with TRBJ1-2; 7 bases are shared with TRBD1. This CDR3 has 16 amino acids. CDR1 and CDR2 (germline): MNHNS, SASEGT. J was trimmed by 3 bases and V by 0 bases; bases with no gene match: 7. In DNA form, the CDR3 reads TGTGCCAGCAGTGAAGCCACTGGGACAGCGGACTATGGCTACACCTTC. Residues: CASSEATGTADYGYTF.

This chain uses TRBV29-1 with TRBJ1-1, with D perhaps TRBD1 (5 bases). From germline, CDR1 is SQVTM and CDR2 ANQGSEA. This CDR3 is 14 amino acids long. Trimming took off 7 bases at V and 0 bases at J, with 15 bases between the two ends. The CDR3 sequence is CSAEGRGMNTEAFF. The CDR3 coding sequence is TGCAGCGCTGAGGGGAGGGGTATGAACACTGAAGCTTTCTTT.

V is TRBV5-6 and J is TRBJ1-5; unclear D gene. Germline V gives CDR1 SGHDT, CDR2 YYEEEE. The CDR3 loop spans 15 amino acids. V was pared by 3 bases and J by 4 bases, with 14 bases between. The CDR3: CASSYVGTVNQPQHF. The CDR3 coding sequence is TGTGCCAGCAGCTATGTGGGCACGGTTAATCAGCCCCAGCATTTT.

The chain employs TRBV10-1 and TRBJ2-7, with D possibly matching TRBD2 (6 bases). The ends were cut back, 7 bases at V and 0 bases at J, with 13 bases in the middle. CDR3 length equals 14 residues. The germline CDR1 and CDR2 sequences are WNHNN and SYGVQD (reference sequence). The CDR3 region is CASTCGKNSYEQYF. CDR3 sequence (DNA): TGCGCCAGCACATGCGGGAAAAACTCCTACGAGCAGTACTTC.

The CDR3 protein is CASIAPGRGTYEQYF. The CDR3 DNA reads as TGTGCCAGCATTGCGCCGGGACGGGGGACCTACGAGCAGTACTTC. This chain connects TRBV27 to TRBJ2-7; D may be TRBD2 (6 bases). This CDR3 contains 15 residues. The V end was cut by 7 bases, the J end by 2 bases, with 18 bases between. In germline, CDR1 is MNHEY, CDR2 SMNVEV (reference sequence).

The gene calls are TRBV10-2 and TRBJ1-5; TRBD1 matches 7 bases. V was pared by 6 bases and J by 4 bases, with 6 bases of the junction left unmatched. CDR3 length: 14 residues. Germline V gene lookup returns CDR1 WSHSY and CDR2 SAAADI. The CDR3 DNA follows: TGCGCCAGCAGCCCGACAGGGAGTAATCAGCCCCAGCATTTT. Amino acids: CASSPTGSNQPQHF.

The chain recombines TRBV2 with TRBJ2-7; 9 positions match TRBD2. This CDR3 has 15 amino acids. The ends lost 6 bases at V and 6 bases at J; junction bases unmatched: 12. Germline V gene lookup returns CDR1 SNHLY and CDR2 FYNNEI. CDR3 residues: CASRKGTSPQGEQYF. In DNA form, the CDR3 reads TGTGCCAGCAGGAAAGGGACTAGCCCCCAGGGCGAGCAGTACTTC.

This clone occurred a few times. This chain links TRBV18 with TRBJ2-5; the D gene is possibly TRBD1 (5 bases). Trimming stripped 6 bases from V and 0 bases from J, with 14 bases between. CDR3 length: 15 amino acids. Germline CDR1 is KGHSH and CDR2 is LQKENI. The CDR3, as DNA: TGTGCCAGCTCTTATCTGACAGCGAACCAAGAGACCCAGTACTTC. Amino acids: CASSYLTANQETQYF.

This clone was counted a single time. The rearrangement links TRBV5-5 to TRBJ1-2; 7 bases match TRBD1. CDR3 length: 12 amino acids. Germline loops: CDR1 SGHKS, CDR2 YYEKEE (reference sequence). The trim removed 3 bases at V and 8 bases at J, leaving 4 bases unmatched. Written as DNA, the CDR3 is TGTGCCAGCAGCTCGGACAGGAGCGGCTACACCTTC. This sequence encodes CASSSDRSGYTF.

The chain combines TRBV19 with TRBJ1-6, with 7 bases that match TRBD1. This CDR3 is built from 15 residues. V lost 2 bases and J lost 7; bases outside the gene matches: 5. Per germline, CDR1 LNHDA and CDR2 SQIVND (reference sequence). The CDR3 loop reads CASSITGTENSPLHF. CDR3 DNA: TGTGCCAGTAGTATAACCGGGACAGAAAATTCACCCCTCCACTTT.

This rearrangement joins TRBV10-3 to TRBJ2-2; the D gene is possibly TRBD2 (6 bases). The CDR3 runs 13 residues. Germline loops: CDR1 ENHRY, CDR2 SYGVKD. Trimming cost V 10 bases and J 3 bases, with 12 bases left between them. The DNA for the CDR3 is TGTGCCACCGCCGGAGGGGACACCGGGGAGCTGTTTTTT. Translating gives CATAGGDTGELFF.